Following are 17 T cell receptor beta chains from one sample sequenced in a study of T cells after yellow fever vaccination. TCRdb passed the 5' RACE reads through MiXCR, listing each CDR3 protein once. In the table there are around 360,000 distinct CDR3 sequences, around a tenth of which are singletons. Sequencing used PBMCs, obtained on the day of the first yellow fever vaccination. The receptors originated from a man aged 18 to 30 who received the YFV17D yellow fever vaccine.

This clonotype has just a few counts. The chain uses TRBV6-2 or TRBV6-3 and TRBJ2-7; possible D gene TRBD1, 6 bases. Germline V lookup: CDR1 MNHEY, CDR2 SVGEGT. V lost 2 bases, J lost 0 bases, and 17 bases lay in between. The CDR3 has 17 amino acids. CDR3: CASSYRIYRASSYEQYV. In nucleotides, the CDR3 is TGTGCCAGCAGTTACCGAATTTACAGGGCGAGCTCCTACGAGCAGTACGTC.

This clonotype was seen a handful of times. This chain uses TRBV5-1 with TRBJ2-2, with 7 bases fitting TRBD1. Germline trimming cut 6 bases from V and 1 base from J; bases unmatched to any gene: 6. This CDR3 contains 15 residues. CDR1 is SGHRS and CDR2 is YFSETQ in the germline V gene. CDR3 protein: CASTPGTVNTGELFF. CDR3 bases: TGCGCCAGCACCCCGGGGACAGTGAACACCGGGGAGCTGTTTTTT.

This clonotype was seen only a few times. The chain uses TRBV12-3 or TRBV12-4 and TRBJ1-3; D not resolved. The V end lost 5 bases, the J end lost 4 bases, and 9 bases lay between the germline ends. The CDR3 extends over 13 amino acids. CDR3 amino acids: CASSPFVGNTIYF. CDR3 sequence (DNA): TGTGCCAGCAGTCCCTTTGTGGGAAACACCATATATTTT.

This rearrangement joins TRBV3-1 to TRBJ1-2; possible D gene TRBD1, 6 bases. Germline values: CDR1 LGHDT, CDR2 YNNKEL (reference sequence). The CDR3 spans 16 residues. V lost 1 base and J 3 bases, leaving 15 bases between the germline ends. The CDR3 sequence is CASSQGVGSGDYGYTF. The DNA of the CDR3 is TGTGCCAGCAGCCAAGGAGTAGGCTCAGGGGACTATGGCTACACCTTC. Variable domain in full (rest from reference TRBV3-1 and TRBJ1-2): DTAVSQTPKYLVTQMGNDKSIKCEQNLGHDTMYWYKQDSKKFLKIMFSYNNKELIINETVPNRFSPKSPDKAHLNLHINSLELGDSAVYFCASSQGVGSGDYGYTFGSGTRLTVV.

The CDR3 DNA is TGTGCCAGCAGCTTAGGCAGGGGGTTGGGGGTACTCAACTATGGCTACACCTTC. Translated, it gives CASSLGRGLGVLNYGYTF. The chain couples TRBV11-2 to TRBJ1-2, with 7 bases that match TRBD1. CDR3 length equals 18 residues. Germline V lookup: CDR1 SGHAT, CDR2 FQNNGV. With 1 base clipped from V and 2 bases from J, the junction kept 13 bases outside the gene matches.

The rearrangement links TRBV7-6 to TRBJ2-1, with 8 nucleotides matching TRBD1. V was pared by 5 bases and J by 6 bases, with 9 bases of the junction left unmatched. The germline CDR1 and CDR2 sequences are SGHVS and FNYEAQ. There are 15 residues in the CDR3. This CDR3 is CASSALDRVANEQFF. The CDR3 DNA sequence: TGTGCCAGCAGCGCGTTGGACAGGGTCGCCAATGAGCAGTTCTTC.

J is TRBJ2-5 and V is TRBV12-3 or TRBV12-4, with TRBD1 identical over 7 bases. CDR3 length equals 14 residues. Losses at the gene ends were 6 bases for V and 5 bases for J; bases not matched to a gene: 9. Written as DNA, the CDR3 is TGTGCCAGCAGCCCTTCCCACAGGGGTGAGACCCAGTACTTC. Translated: CASSPSHRGETQYF.

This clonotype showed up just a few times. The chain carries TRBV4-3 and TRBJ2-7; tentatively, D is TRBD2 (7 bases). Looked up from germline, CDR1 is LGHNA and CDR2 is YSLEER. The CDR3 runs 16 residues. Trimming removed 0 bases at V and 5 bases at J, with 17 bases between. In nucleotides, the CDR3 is TGCGCCAGCAGCCAAGATGGTAGGGGGGGGGACGACGAGCAGTACTTC. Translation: CASSQDGRGGDDEQYF.

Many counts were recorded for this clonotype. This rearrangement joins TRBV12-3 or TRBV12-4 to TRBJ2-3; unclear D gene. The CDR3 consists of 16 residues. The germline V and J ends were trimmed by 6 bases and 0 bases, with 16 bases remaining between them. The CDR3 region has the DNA TGTGCCAGCAGCCCCCCCGTCAGCACTAGCACAGATACGCAGTATTTT. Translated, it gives CASSPPVSTSTDTQYF.

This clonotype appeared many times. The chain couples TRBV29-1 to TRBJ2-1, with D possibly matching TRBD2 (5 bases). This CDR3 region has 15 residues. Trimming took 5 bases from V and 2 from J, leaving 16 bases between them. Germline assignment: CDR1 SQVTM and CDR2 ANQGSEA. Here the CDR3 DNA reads TGCAGCGTTCCCCGACAATCGGGAACCTACAATGAGCAGTTCTTC. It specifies CSVPRQSGTYNEQFF.

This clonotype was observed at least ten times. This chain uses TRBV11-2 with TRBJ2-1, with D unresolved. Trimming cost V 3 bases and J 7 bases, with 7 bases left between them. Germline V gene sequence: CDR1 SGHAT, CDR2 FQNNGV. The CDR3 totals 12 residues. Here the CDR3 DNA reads TGTGCCAGCAGCTTCTACAGTAATGAGCAGTTCTTC. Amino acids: CASSFYSNEQFF.

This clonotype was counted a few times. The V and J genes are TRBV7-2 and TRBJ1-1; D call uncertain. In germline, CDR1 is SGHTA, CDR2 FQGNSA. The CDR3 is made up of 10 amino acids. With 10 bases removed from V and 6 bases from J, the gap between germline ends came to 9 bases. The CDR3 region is CATGGAEAFF. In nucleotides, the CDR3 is TGTGCCACCGGTGGGGCTGAAGCTTTCTTT.

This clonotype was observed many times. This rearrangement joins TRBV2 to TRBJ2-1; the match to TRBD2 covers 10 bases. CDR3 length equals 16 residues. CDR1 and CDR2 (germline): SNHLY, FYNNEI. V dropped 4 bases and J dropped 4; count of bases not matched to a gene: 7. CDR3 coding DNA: TGTGCCAGCAGTGCGATAGGACTAGCGGCTTACAATGAGCAGTTCTTC. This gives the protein CASSAIGLAAYNEQFF. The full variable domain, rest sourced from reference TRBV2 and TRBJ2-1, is EPEVTQTPSHQVTQMGQEVILRCVPISNHLYFYWYRQILGQKVEFLVSFYNNEISEKSEIFDDQFSVERPDGSNFTLKIRSTKLEDSAMYFCASSAIGLAAYNEQFFGPGTRLTVL.

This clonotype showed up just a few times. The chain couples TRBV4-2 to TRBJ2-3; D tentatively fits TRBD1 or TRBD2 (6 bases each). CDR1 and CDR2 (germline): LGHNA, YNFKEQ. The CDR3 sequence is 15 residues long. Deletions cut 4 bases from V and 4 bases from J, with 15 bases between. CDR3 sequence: CASSLRKGGADTQYF. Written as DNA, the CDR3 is TGTGCCAGCAGCCTCCGGAAGGGGGGCGCAGATACGCAGTATTTT.

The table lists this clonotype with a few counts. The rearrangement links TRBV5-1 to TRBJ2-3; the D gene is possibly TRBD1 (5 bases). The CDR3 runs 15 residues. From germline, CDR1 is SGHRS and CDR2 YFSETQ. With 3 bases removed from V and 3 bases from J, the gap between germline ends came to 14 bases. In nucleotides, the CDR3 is TGCGCCAGCAGCTCCCAACGCAGGGAAACAGATACGCAGTATTTT. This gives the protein CASSSQRRETDTQYF.

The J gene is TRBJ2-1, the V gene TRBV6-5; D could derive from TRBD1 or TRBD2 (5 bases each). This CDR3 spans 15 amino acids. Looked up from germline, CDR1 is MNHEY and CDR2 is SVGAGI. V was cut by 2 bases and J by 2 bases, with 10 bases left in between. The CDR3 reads CASSYMRGPYNEQFF. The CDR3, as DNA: TGTGCCAGCAGTTACATGAGGGGACCCTACAATGAGCAGTTCTTC.

The CDR3: CAITSQWGDHNEQFF. CDR3 in DNA: TGTGCCATCACCTCTCAGTGGGGGGACCACAATGAGCAGTTCTTC. This rearrangement joins TRBV10-3 to TRBJ2-1; tentatively, D is TRBD2 (6 bases). Trimming stripped 7 bases from V and 5 bases from J, with 18 bases between. This CDR3 spans 15 amino acids. Germline V gives CDR1 ENHRY, CDR2 SYGVKD.